Following are 27 T cell receptor beta chains from one sample sequenced in a study of Graves' ophthalmopathy and Graves' hyperthyroidism. Amplification of TCR beta CDR3 regions used RNA transcripts. HTBI primers primed a first-round RT-PCR, and a second-round multiplex PCR followed. TCRdb re-called the multiplex PCR reads through MiXCR, storing one row per CDR3 protein. The table shows 300,000 to 450,000 distinct CDR3 sequences, with about 17% occurring only once. Sequences were obtained from peripheral blood. Receptors were obtained from an adult woman with stable Graves' hyperthyroidism.

The rearrangement uses TRBV6-1 and TRBJ2-7; 9 positions agree with TRBD1. Trimming cost V 9 bases and J 2 bases; bases outside gene matches: 8. This CDR3 region has 14 residues. CDR1 is MNHNS, CDR2 SASEGT, per germline. In DNA, the CDR3 is TGTGCCAGAGGGGTACAGGGGGCCGCCTACGAGCAGTACTTC. Its translation: CARGVQGAAYEQYF.

The table lists this clonotype with many counts. The chain couples TRBV20-1 to TRBJ2-7, with TRBD1 identical over 9 bases. This CDR3 spans 13 amino acids. In germline, CDR1 is DFQATT, CDR2 SNEGSKA (reference sequence). V lost 1 base to trimming and J lost 2 bases; unmatched junction nucleotides: 0. The CDR3 protein is CSARGQGAYEQYF. The CDR3 DNA reads as TGCAGTGCTAGAGGACAGGGGGCCTACGAGCAGTACTTC.

The V gene is TRBV2, the J gene TRBJ1-5; D call uncertain. V lost 0 bases and J 7 bases, leaving 13 bases between the germline ends. This CDR3 is 15 amino acids long. Germline V gives CDR1 SNHLY, CDR2 FYNNEI. CDR3 protein: CASSEARRAGQPQHF. CDR3 DNA sequence: TGTGCCAGCAGTGAAGCCCGAAGAGCGGGGCAGCCCCAGCATTTT.

This clonotype was seen many times. The rearrangement links TRBV6-2 or TRBV6-3 to TRBJ2-3; D might be TRBD1 (6 bases). Germline V CDR1 and CDR2: MNHEY, SVGEGT. This CDR3 comprises 15 residues. Deletions cut 3 bases from V and 1 base from J, with 11 bases between. Here the CDR3 DNA reads TGTGCCAGCAGTTATCCAGGGGCCGGCACAGATACGCAGTATTTT. This codes for CASSYPGAGTDTQYF.

The chain is built from TRBV7-9 and TRBJ1-2; D is unresolved. The CDR3 extends over 13 amino acids. Germline V gene sequence: CDR1 SEHNR, CDR2 FQNEAQ (reference sequence). V lost 4 bases and J lost 4, with 10 bases in between. The CDR3 region has the DNA TGTGCCAGCAGCTCTTTCAGGAGCTATGGCTACACCTTC. Encoded protein: CASSSFRSYGYTF. Drawing the rest from reference TRBV7-9 and TRBJ1-2, the complete variable domain is DTGVSQNPRHKITKRGQNVTFRCDPISEHNRLYWYRQTLGQGPEFLTYFQNEAQLEKSRLLSDRFSAERPKGSFSTLEIQRTEQGDSAMYLCASSSFRSYGYTFGSGTRLTVV.

This clonotype was picked up many times. This rearrangement joins TRBV7-9 to TRBJ2-4; possible D gene TRBD1, 6 bases. Germline CDR1 and CDR2: SEHNR and FQNEAQ (reference sequence). The CDR3 runs to 15 residues. V shed 5 bases and J shed 3 bases, with 14 bases lying between them. Here the CDR3 DNA reads TGTGCCAGCAGCGACGGACAGACACTCAAAAACATTCAGTACTTC. Amino acids: CASSDGQTLKNIQYF.

The chain is built from TRBV28 and TRBJ1-3; D is uncertain. V lost 5 bases and J 0 bases, leaving 14 bases between the germline ends. The CDR3 has 16 residues. Germline lookup yields CDR1 MDHEN and CDR2 SYDVKM. The CDR3 loop is CASSKPPGHSGNTIYF. The CDR3 DNA reads as TGTGCCAGCAGTAAACCTCCGGGTCACTCTGGAAACACCATATATTTT.

At least ten counts were recorded for this clonotype. V is TRBV12-3 or TRBV12-4 and J is TRBJ1-5, with no clear D. Trimming took 2 bases from V and 4 from J, leaving 15 bases between them. The CDR3 loop spans 16 amino acids. Here the CDR3 DNA reads TGTGCCAGCAGTTTAAGGGTCTTAGATTCTAATCAGCCCCAGCATTTT. The encoded protein is CASSLRVLDSNQPQHF.

This clonotype was observed at least ten times. The chain recombines TRBV6-1 with TRBJ1-1; D is possibly TRBD1 (6 bases). The CDR3 has 13 amino acids. Looked up from germline, CDR1 is MNHNS and CDR2 is SASEGT. Trimming left V 10 bases short and J 2 bases short, with 14 bases between. CDR3: CATRQDTNTEAFF. The CDR3 coding sequence is TGTGCCACCCGACAGGATACCAACACTGAAGCTTTCTTT.

The table lists this clonotype with many counts. The CDR3 spells CASSLEQGVLAFF. CDR3 DNA: TGCGCCAGCAGCTTAGAACAGGGGGTTCTAGCTTTCTTT. The rearrangement joins TRBV5-1 to TRBJ1-1; 8 bases are shared with TRBD1. CDR3 length: 13 residues. Germline V gene data show CDR1 as SGHRS and CDR2 as YFSETQ. Trimming at V came to 2 bases and at J to 10 bases, leaving 7 bases not matched to a gene.

This clonotype was seen ten or more times. The chain couples TRBV10-3 to TRBJ1-1, with 8 bases fitting TRBD1. CDR3 length: 13 residues. The J segment lost 12 bases and the V segment lost 0 bases, leaving 6 bases of the junction unmatched. Germline-derived CDR1 and CDR2 are ENHRY and SYGVKD. CDR3 loop: CAISESGTGATFF. CDR3 bases: TGTGCCATCAGTGAGTCGGGGACAGGTGCGACTTTCTTT.

This rearrangement joins TRBV15 to TRBJ2-5, with D unclear. Per germline, CDR1 LNHNV and CDR2 YYDKDF (reference sequence). Trimming cost V 1 base and J 2 bases, with 5 bases left between them. This CDR3 has 13 residues. The CDR3 spells CATSRAAQETQYF. The CDR3, as DNA: TGTGCCACCAGCAGAGCGGCTCAAGAGACCCAGTACTTC.

This clonotype was observed many times. The chain recombines TRBV2 with TRBJ1-5; D call uncertain. This CDR3 has 15 residues. Germline loops: CDR1 SNHLY, CDR2 FYNNEI. Trimming removed 5 bases at V and 2 bases at J, with 13 bases between. The DNA of the CDR3 is TGTGCCAGCAGTAACTTCCTTCGCGGCAATCAGCCCCAGCATTTT. It is translated as CASSNFLRGNQPQHF.

This clonotype has at least ten counts. V usage is TRBV29-1 and J usage is TRBJ1-2, with D possibly TRBD1 on 5 matching bases. The CDR3 runs 14 residues. Germline V CDR1 and CDR2: SQVTM, ANQGSEA. Trimming shortened V by 6 bases and J by 0 bases, and 14 bases separated the two germline ends. The CDR3 region is CSVGGTPANYGYTF. The DNA for the CDR3 is TGCAGCGTGGGTGGGACGCCCGCTAACTATGGCTACACCTTC.

In its sample, this clonotype was seen a few times. The gene calls are TRBV5-4 and TRBJ2-5; the D gene is possibly TRBD2 (6 bases). CDR1 is SGHNT and CDR2 is YYREEE in the germline V gene (reference sequence). The CDR3 loop spans 17 amino acids. Trimming took 6 bases from V and 1 from J, leaving 22 bases between them. The CDR3 bases are TGTGCCAGCAAAGTCGGTGGGATCGGGGGAGCCCAAGAGACCCAGTACTTC. This translates into CASKVGGIGGAQETQYF.

This clonotype has at least ten counts. This sequence joins TRBV20-1 and TRBJ1-1, with 8 bases lining up with TRBD1. The CDR3 sequence is 13 residues long. V shed 4 bases, J shed 1 base, and the junction held 2 bases outside the gene matches. Per germline, CDR1 DFQATT and CDR2 SNEGSKA (reference sequence). The CDR3 is CSATGQGNTEAFF. In nucleotides, the CDR3 is TGCAGTGCTACCGGACAGGGGAACACTGAAGCTTTCTTT.

At least ten counts were recorded for this clonotype. V gene TRBV27 combines with J gene TRBJ2-2, with D perhaps matching TRBD1 (5 bases). Germline assignment: CDR1 MNHEY and CDR2 SMNVEV (reference sequence). The length of the CDR3 is 14 residues. Between the trimmed V and J ends, which lost 7 bases and 4 bases, there was a span of 13 bases. The CDR3 loop is CASKTGVLTGELFF. In DNA form, the CDR3 reads TGTGCCAGCAAAACAGGTGTTCTCACCGGGGAGCTGTTTTTT.

The V gene is TRBV7-2, the J gene TRBJ1-5; D unresolved. This CDR3 has 13 residues. Germline V gene lookup returns CDR1 SGHTA and CDR2 FQGNSA. V dropped 5 bases and J dropped 7 bases, with 12 bases sitting between them. CDR3 in DNA: TGTGCCAGCAGCCGAGAGTTGAGGCAGCCCCAGCATTTT. Translated: CASSRELRQPQHF.

This clonotype was seen repeatedly, ten times or more. This chain links TRBV6-1 with TRBJ2-5, with unresolved D. V was pared by 8 bases and J by 0 bases, with 10 bases between. This CDR3 contains 13 residues. Germline V gives CDR1 MNHNS, CDR2 SASEGT. CDR3 sequence reads: CASGLTYQETQYF. The CDR3 DNA sequence: TGTGCCAGCGGGTTAACGTACCAAGAGACCCAGTACTTC.

This clonotype was counted ten times or more. This chain connects TRBV12-3 or TRBV12-4 to TRBJ1-3; D possibly corresponds to TRBD1 (6 bases). Trimming took 7 bases from V and 1 from J, leaving 20 bases between them. The CDR3 covers 17 residues. The CDR3 DNA follows: TGTGCCAGCACCCCCGGGGGAGGGGGAATATCTGGAAACACCATATATTTT. This encodes CASTPGGGGISGNTIYF.

In its sample, this clonotype was seen many times. In DNA, the CDR3 is TGTGCCAGCAGTGATGAGGGCTCTGGAAACACCATATATTTT. As protein: CASSDEGSGNTIYF. V and J are TRBV25-1 and TRBJ1-3; D not resolved. This CDR3 is built from 14 residues. CDR1 is MGHDK and CDR2 is SYGVNS in the germline V gene. Between the trimmed V and J ends, which lost 3 bases and 0 bases, there was a span of 6 bases.

The chain couples TRBV7-9 to TRBJ2-2; D is ambiguous. V gave up 4 bases and J gave up 7 bases, with 16 bases separating them. The CDR3 covers 15 residues. Germline loops: CDR1 SEHNR, CDR2 FQNEAQ (reference sequence). The CDR3 loop reads CASSSALDGIGELFF. The CDR3 DNA reads as TGTGCCAGCAGCTCGGCTTTAGATGGGATCGGGGAGCTGTTTTTT.

This clonotype was detected many times. The chain has TRBV4-1 and TRBJ1-2; the D is unclear. Germline V gives CDR1 MGHRA, CDR2 YSYEKL. The CDR3 length is 16 residues. V shed 1 base and J shed 2 bases, with 14 bases lying between them. This CDR3 reads CASSQVAQSENYGYTF. The CDR3 nucleotides are TGCGCCAGCAGCCAAGTAGCACAGTCCGAGAACTATGGCTACACCTTC.

This clonotype has a count of ten or more. The chain has TRBV12-3 or TRBV12-4 and TRBJ1-1; maybe TRBD1 (5 bases). With 1 base removed from V and 0 bases from J, the gap between germline ends came to 9 bases. The CDR3 sequence is 15 residues long. The CDR3 bases are TGTGCCAGCAGTTTAGACCCGGGGGTGAACACTGAAGCTTTCTTT. This codes for CASSLDPGVNTEAFF.

As regards this clonotype: A much larger clonotype is one base distant, so this may be a read error. The V and J genes are TRBV7-9 and TRBJ2-2; 7 bases align to TRBD1. From germline, CDR1 is SEHNR and CDR2 FQNEAQ (reference sequence). The CDR3 is made up of 13 amino acids. Here the CDR3 reads CATETGNTGDLFF. DNA of the CDR3: TGTGCCACTGAGACAGGGAACACCGGGGATCTGTTTTTT.

This clonotype was recorded many times. V usage is TRBV20-1 and J usage is TRBJ1-3; 9 positions match TRBD1. The CDR3 has 14 residues. V dropped 5 bases and J dropped 4; count of bases not matched to a gene: 6. Germline assignment: CDR1 DFQATT and CDR2 SNEGSKA (reference sequence). CDR3 in DNA: TGCAGTGCTCCATCCGGGACAGGGGGAAACACCATATATTTT. Translation: CSAPSGTGGNTIYF.

Many counts were recorded for this clonotype. The J gene is TRBJ2-7, the V gene TRBV10-3, with 9 bases aligning to TRBD1. The CDR3 spans 13 residues. V shed 6 bases, J shed 3 bases, and the junction held 3 bases outside the gene matches. Germline-derived CDR1 and CDR2 are ENHRY and SYGVKD. CDR3 residues: CAIRGTGNYEQYF. CDR3 nucleotides: TGTGCCATCAGGGGGACAGGGAACTACGAGCAGTACTTC.